The 11 T cell receptor beta chains below come from one sample, sequenced in a study of beta chain features in type 1 diabetes. General study points: Type 1 diabetes patients had moderately but significantly shorter TCRB CDR3s in all four CD4+ subsets.

These receptors' antigens are unknown. Expressed TCRB transcripts were sequenced because the isolated RNA had all been reverse transcribed beforehand. Data came from immunoSEQ multiplex PCR; TCRdb stores just in-frame clones and leaves some out. The data hold roughly 330,000 clones, with about 14% observed a single time. The sample taken for sequencing was naive CD4+ T cells from blood. The receptors stem from a woman between 18 and 29 years old with type 1 diabetes.

This clone occurred a few times. V and J are TRBV7-9 and TRBJ2-2, with a tentative D call TRBD1 (5 bases). Trimming pared 11 bases from V and 3 bases from J, leaving 16 bases between. CDR3 size: 14 residues. Germline CDR1 is SEHNR and CDR2 is FQNEAQ (reference sequence). The CDR3 loop reads CALGDQGYTGELFF. The CDR3 DNA reads TGTGCCCTCGGCGACCAGGGTTACACCGGGGAGCTGTTTTTT. The whole variable domain, filled in from reference TRBV7-9 and TRBJ2-2, reads DTGVSQNPRHKITKRGQNVTFRCDPISEHNRLYWYRQTLGQGPEFLTYFQNEAQLEKSRLLSDRFSAERPKGSFSTLEIQRTEQGDSAMYLCALGDQGYTGELFFGEGSRLTVL.

This clone showed up just a few times. The CDR3 reads CASSRRRGQEQYV. The CDR3 region has the DNA TGTGCCAGCAGCCGGCGGAGGGGGCAAGAGCAGTACGTC. The chain is built from TRBV6-6 and TRBJ2-7; TRBD1 is a possible D gene (7 bases). Trimming took off 6 bases at V and 7 bases at J, with 16 bases between the two ends. Germline V lookup: CDR1 MNHNY, CDR2 SVGAGI (reference sequence). The length of the CDR3 is 13 residues.

This clone was seen a few times. The rearrangement joins TRBV5-4 to TRBJ2-3, with TRBD2 matching 11 bases. Losses at the gene ends were 4 bases for V and 2 bases for J; bases not matched to a gene: 6. The germline gives CDR1 SGHNT, CDR2 YYREEE (reference sequence). The CDR3 covers 16 residues. The CDR3 region is CASSIRLAGTTDTQYF. DNA of the CDR3: TGTGCCAGCAGCATTCGACTAGCGGGAACCACAGATACGCAGTATTTT.

This clone was found a few times. The CDR3 DNA sequence: TGTGCCAGCTCCCAAGGGAGAAACACTGAAGCTTTCTTT. It yields the protein CASSQGRNTEAFF. The rearrangement uses TRBV18 and TRBJ1-1; D is ambiguous. V lost 6 bases, J lost 2 bases, and 10 bases lay in between. Germline lookup yields CDR1 KGHSH and CDR2 LQKENI. The CDR3 length is 13 residues.

V is TRBV15 and J is TRBJ2-2; 9 nucleotides align to TRBD2. The germline CDR1 and CDR2 sequences are LNHNV and YYDKDF (reference sequence). V was clipped by 0 bases and J by 4 bases; unmatched bases: 9. The CDR3 runs to 18 residues. CDR3 nucleotides: TGTGCCACCAGCAGAGATATGGCTAGCGGGACGAGCACCGGGGAGCTGTTTTTT. This sequence encodes CATSRDMASGTSTGELFF.

A few counts support this clone. J is TRBJ1-1 and V is TRBV29-1; no clear D. This CDR3 contains 11 residues. The germline V gene has CDR1 SQVTM and CDR2 ANQGSEA. V was shortened by 0 bases and J by 6 bases, with 5 bases between the two germline ends. The CDR3 DNA is TGCAGCGTTGAAGATCGCGCTGAAGCTTTCTTT. Encoded protein: CSVEDRAEAFF.

The CDR3: CASSIVRGGYTF. The CDR3 DNA sequence: TGTGCCAGTAGTATAGTCAGGGGTGGCTACACCTTC. The genes are TRBV19 and TRBJ1-2; D may be TRBD1 (6 bases). V lost 1 base and J 7 bases, leaving 7 bases between the germline ends. CDR1 is LNHDA and CDR2 is SQIVND in the germline V gene (reference sequence). The CDR3 has 12 amino acids.

This clone showed up just a few times. The chain has TRBV18 and TRBJ2-7; 9 nucleotides match TRBD2. The germline V gene has CDR1 KGHSH and CDR2 LQKENI. This CDR3 is 16 amino acids long. V was pared by 2 bases and J by 0 bases, with 5 bases of the junction left unmatched. This chain's CDR3 is CASSPGTSKSSYEQYF. CDR3 DNA: TGTGCCAGCTCACCAGGGACTAGCAAAAGCTCCTACGAGCAGTACTTC.

This chain uses TRBV29-1 with TRBJ1-6; D remains ambiguous. This CDR3 has 13 amino acids. The V gene's germline CDR1 is SQVTM and CDR2 ANQGSEA. V was clipped by 6 bases and J by 6 bases, with 12 bases between them. In DNA form, the CDR3 reads TGCAGCGTCCGTAGTGGGCTTAATTCACCCCTCCACTTT. This sequence encodes CSVRSGLNSPLHF. Full variable domain (outside the CDR3, taken from reference TRBV29-1 and TRBJ1-6): SAVISQKPSRDICQRGTSLTIQCQVDSQVTMMFWYRQQPGQSLTLIATANQGSEATYESGFVIDKFPISRPNLTFSTLTVSNMSPEDSSIYLCSVRSGLNSPLHFGNGTRLTVT.

The chain has TRBV4-1 and TRBJ2-2; 9 bases agree with TRBD1. This CDR3 has 16 amino acids. Per the germline V gene, CDR1 is MGHRA and CDR2 is YSYEKL. Trimming removed 4 bases from V and 1 base from J; junction bases left unmatched: 4. CDR3 sequence (DNA): TGCGCCAGCAGCCGAAGGACAGGGGAGAACACCGGGGAGCTGTTTTTT. It translates to CASSRRTGENTGELFF.

This chain uses TRBV27 with TRBJ2-2; 7 positions agree with TRBD1. The CDR3 is made up of 14 amino acids. V was pared by 3 bases and J by 6 bases, with 4 bases of the junction left unmatched. Germline CDR1 is MNHEY and CDR2 is SMNVEV (reference sequence). The CDR3 sequence: CASSFLQGAGELFF. The CDR3 DNA follows: TGTGCCAGCAGTTTCCTCCAGGGGGCCGGGGAGCTGTTTTTT.